These 18 T cell receptor beta chains share one sample of origin, sequenced in a study of T-cell memory formation after mild COVID-19. Each CDR3 protein gets one entry after TCRdb re-called the 5' RACE reads with MiXCR. The sample lists under 300,000 distinct CDR3 sequences; approximately 9% were seen once. The specimen sequenced was PBMCs or a T cell subset sorted from them (not recorded which). These receptors were taken from a man aged 18 to 30 who had mild COVID-19 (a few samples of this study predate the infection). Cell type and time point are not known.

The genes are TRBV6-2 or TRBV6-3 and TRBJ2-6; no firm D call. CDR1 and CDR2 (germline): MNHEY, SVGEGT. The CDR3 runs 15 residues. V lost 2 bases and J lost 0, with 5 bases in between. The CDR3 is CASSYVLSGANVLTF. CDR3 in DNA: TGTGCCAGCAGTTACGTGCTCTCTGGGGCCAACGTCCTGACTTTC.

J is TRBJ2-6 and V is TRBV7-2; the D is unclear. V lost 1 base to trimming and J lost 0 bases, with 7 bases between them. The CDR3 is 16 residues long. In germline, CDR1 is SGHTA, CDR2 FQGNSA. The CDR3 nucleotides read TGTGCCAGCAGCTTAGTTGCCAGCTCTGGGGCCAACGTCCTGACTTTC. Its protein product is CASSLVASSGANVLTF.

This clonotype turned up a few times. The gene calls are TRBV7-9 and TRBJ2-7, with D unclear. The germline V gene encodes CDR1 SEHNR and CDR2 FQNEAQ (reference sequence). The V gene lost 5 bases and the J gene lost 2 bases, with 10 bases spanning the gap. The CDR3 is made up of 13 amino acids. The CDR3 DNA sequence: TGTGCCAGCAGCAAACGTTCGCCCTACGAGCAGTACTTC. Its translation is CASSKRSPYEQYF.

The V and J genes are TRBV11-1 and TRBJ1-2, with no clear D. The CDR3 extends over 14 amino acids. The V gene lost 5 bases and the J gene lost 6 bases, with 16 bases spanning the gap. Per the germline V gene, CDR1 is SGHAT and CDR2 is FQDESV (reference sequence). CDR3 protein: CASSQTGPHDGYTF. The CDR3 DNA follows: TGTGCCAGCAGCCAAACCGGACCGCACGATGGCTACACCTTC.

V and J are TRBV19 and TRBJ2-1; 11 nucleotides agree with TRBD2. The germline gives CDR1 LNHDA, CDR2 SQIVND (reference sequence). J was trimmed by 0 bases and V by 4 bases; bases with no gene match: 8. The CDR3 sequence is 18 residues long. CDR3 nucleotide sequence: TGTGCCAGTAGTAACCCTCTAGCGGGGGGATACTCCTACAATGAGCAGTTCTTC. Its translation: CASSNPLAGGYSYNEQFF.

This clonotype was seen at least ten times. The chain joins TRBV25-1 to TRBJ1-2; the D is unclear. The V and J ends lost 4 bases and 8 bases respectively, with 11 bases between them. Germline V lookup: CDR1 MGHDK, CDR2 SYGVNS. CDR3 length: 12 amino acids. CDR3 DNA sequence: TGTGCCAGCAGTGGAAACTTCGGAGGCTACACCTTC. Amino acids: CASSGNFGGYTF.

This chain links TRBV28 with TRBJ1-6; weak D call: TRBD1 (5 bases). Germline loops: CDR1 MDHEN, CDR2 SYDVKM. V shed 3 bases and J shed 1 base, with 22 bases lying between them. The CDR3 is 20 amino acids. CDR3 DNA: TGTGCCAGCAGTTTGGAAGTGGGGGACCAAGTTGGGTCCTATAATTCACCCCTCCACTTT. Translation: CASSLEVGDQVGSYNSPLHF. Full variable domain (rest looked up from reference TRBV28 and TRBJ1-6): DVKVTQSSRYLVKRTGEKVFLECVQDMDHENMFWYRQDPGLGLRLIYFSYDVKMKEKGDIPEGYSVSREKKERFSLILESASTNQTSMYLCASSLEVGDQVGSYNSPLHFGNGTRLTVT.

The gene calls are TRBV12-3 or TRBV12-4 and TRBJ2-2; no clear D gene. This CDR3 region has 15 residues. The V end lost 6 bases, the J end lost 0 bases, and 11 bases lay between the germline ends. The CDR3 DNA follows: TGTGCCAGCAGCTGGATGATGCCGAACACCGGGGAGCTGTTTTTT. Translating gives CASSWMMPNTGELFF.

This clonotype was detected only a few times. CDR3 residues: CASSPPRRGDTDTQYF. The CDR3 region has the DNA TGTGCCAGCTCTCCACCCAGACGGGGGGACACAGATACGCAGTATTTT. This chain uses TRBV7-2 with TRBJ2-3; 7 bases match TRBD2. Trimming cost V 8 bases and J 2 bases; bases outside gene matches: 13. The CDR3 loop spans 16 amino acids. The germline gives CDR1 SGHTA, CDR2 FQGNSA.

The chain combines TRBV4-1 with TRBJ2-7; the match to TRBD1 covers 7 bases. V shed 6 bases, J shed 3 bases, and the junction held 11 bases outside the gene matches. The CDR3 loop spans 15 amino acids. Per the germline V gene, CDR1 is MGHRA and CDR2 is YSYEKL. The DNA of the CDR3 is TGCGCCAGCAGGCCAGCCGGGACAGCAGACTACGAGCAGTACTTC. Its translation: CASRPAGTADYEQYF.

CDR3 in DNA: TGCGCCAGCAGCCAAATAGGACAGGGCTTCCAAGAGACCCAGTACTTC. This encodes CASSQIGQGFQETQYF. This chain uses TRBV4-1 with TRBJ2-5; TRBD1 matches 8 bases. The CDR3 consists of 16 residues. Losses at the gene ends were 2 bases for V and 1 base for J; bases not matched to a gene: 6. Germline V gives CDR1 MGHRA, CDR2 YSYEKL.

The chain combines TRBV7-2 with TRBJ2-3, with 9 bases lining up with TRBD2. V lost 6 bases to trimming and J lost 6 bases; unmatched junction nucleotides: 10. CDR1 SGHTA and CDR2 FQGNSA come from the germline V gene. The CDR3 loop spans 15 amino acids. CDR3 loop: CASRFRGGAGDTQYF. In nucleotides, the CDR3 is TGTGCCAGCAGATTCCGCGGGGGGGCCGGTGATACGCAGTATTTT.

The rearrangement links TRBV10-3 to TRBJ2-5; 7 positions agree with TRBD1. V lost 4 bases to trimming and J lost 4 bases; unmatched junction nucleotides: 3. This CDR3 contains 13 residues. Germline V gives CDR1 ENHRY, CDR2 SYGVKD. The CDR3 loop reads CAISGQGTETQYF. The CDR3 coding sequence is TGTGCCATCAGTGGACAGGGAACAGAGACCCAGTACTTC.

This clonotype was observed a few times. The chain is built from TRBV7-2 and TRBJ2-5; 8 bases line up with TRBD2. Germline V gives CDR1 SGHTA, CDR2 FQGNSA. The CDR3 sequence is 14 residues long. V lost 5 bases and J lost 3; bases outside the gene matches: 5. The CDR3 here is CASSISTSEETQYF. CDR3 DNA sequence: TGTGCCAGCAGCATCTCGACTAGCGAAGAGACCCAGTACTTC.

This clonotype showed up just a few times. The DNA of the CDR3 is TGTGCCAGCAAAAGAGGGGCAAACTATGGCTACACCTTC. Its translation: CASKRGANYGYTF. V usage is TRBV6-1 and J usage is TRBJ1-2; tentatively, D is TRBD1 (5 bases). This CDR3 region has 13 residues. Trimming removed 7 bases at V and 2 bases at J, with 11 bases between. Per germline, CDR1 MNHNS and CDR2 SASEGT.

This clonotype was detected many times. The chain uses TRBV7-3 and TRBJ1-5; unclear D gene. CDR1 SGHTA and CDR2 FQGTGA come from the germline V gene. The ends were cut back, 4 bases at V and 1 base at J, with 5 bases in the middle. The CDR3 is made up of 13 amino acids. The CDR3 here is CASSSGSNQPQHF. DNA for the CDR3: TGTGCCAGCAGCTCGGGAAGCAATCAGCCCCAGCATTTT.

This chain's CDR3 is CASSLIAGETQYF. The CDR3 bases are TGTGCCAGCAGCTTGATCGCGGGGGAGACCCAGTACTTC. The V and J genes are TRBV5-5 and TRBJ2-5, with D possibly matching TRBD2 (6 bases). The CDR3 totals 13 residues. CDR1 is SGHKS and CDR2 is YYEKEE in the germline V gene (reference sequence). The V end lost 1 base, the J end lost 5 bases, and 9 bases lay between the germline ends.

The rearrangement links TRBV24-1 to TRBJ1-1; TRBD1 is a possible D gene (5 bases). V lost 0 bases, J lost 6 bases, and 7 bases lay in between. Looked up from germline, CDR1 is KGHDR and CDR2 is SFDVKD. The length of the CDR3 is 13 residues. The CDR3: CATSDLGRAEAFF. The CDR3 bases are TGTGCCACCAGTGATTTGGGCAGGGCTGAAGCTTTCTTT.